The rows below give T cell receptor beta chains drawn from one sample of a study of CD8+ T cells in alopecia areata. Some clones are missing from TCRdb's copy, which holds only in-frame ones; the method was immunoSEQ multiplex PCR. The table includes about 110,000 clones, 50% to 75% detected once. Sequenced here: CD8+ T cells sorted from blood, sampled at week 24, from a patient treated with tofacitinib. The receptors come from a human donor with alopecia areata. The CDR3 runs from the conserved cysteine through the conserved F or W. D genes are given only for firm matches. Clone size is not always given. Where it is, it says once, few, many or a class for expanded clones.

TGTGCCAGCAGCCCCCCCTTGTCCAGGGAAGAGACCCAGTACTTC CASSPPLSREETQYF . TRBJ2-5 TRBV7-9 .
TGTGCCAGCAGTGGAACAACGAGCAATCAGCCCCAGCATTTT CASSGTTSNQPQHF . TRBJ1-5 TRBV6-5 .
TGTGCCAGCAGCAATAAGTGGGGGGATGAGACCCAGTACTTC CASSNKWGDETQYF . TRBJ2-5 TRBV11-2 .
TGTGCCAGCAGTTACTTGGGGGACGGCTACACCTTC CASSYLGDGYTF . TRBJ1-2 TRBV6-5 .
TGCGCCAGCAGCCCCGCGGGTTCATACGAGCAGTACTTC CASSPAGSYEQYF . TRBJ2-7 TRBV5-1 .
TGTGCCAGCAGTGACTCGGCAGGGGGCTACAATGAGCAGTTCTTC CASSDSAGGYNEQFF once TRBJ2-1 TRBV6-4 TRBD1
TGTGCCAGCAGATCTACAGGGTTGTCGCGCACAGATACGCAGTATTTT CASRSTGLSRTDTQYF few TRBJ2-3 TRBV7-9 .
TGTGCCAGCAGCCCCCCGACAGGTAGCGGGCAGCCCCAGCATTTT CASSPPTGSGQPQHF . TRBJ1-5 TRBV7-9 .
TGTGCCATCAGTGAGAAGGCAGGGGGCTTTAATTCACCCCTCCACTTT CAISEKAGGFNSPLHF . TRBJ1-6 TRBV10-3 TRBD1
TGTGCCAGCAGGACAGGGGGTTTTTCCGGGGAGCTGTTTTTT CASRTGGFSGELFF . TRBJ2-2 TRBV5-6 TRBD1
TGCAGCGTGACCGGGACGGACTATGGCTACACCTTC CSVTGTDYGYTF . TRBJ1-2 TRBV29-1 .
TGTGCCAGCAGCCCTAGCGGGGGGGACAATGAGCAGTTCTTC CASSPSGGDNEQFF . TRBJ2-1 TRBV7-3 TRBD2
TGCGCCAGCAGGGGAGACAACACCGGGGAGCTGTTTTTT CASRGDNTGELFF . TRBJ2-2 TRBV5-1 .
TGCAGCGTGACCGGGACCGATCACTACGAGCAGTACTTC CSVTGTDHYEQYF few TRBJ2-7 TRBV29-1 .
TGTGCCAGCAGTTTATCTACTAGCGGAAACAACCAGGACCCCACAGATACGCAGTATTTT CASSLSTSGNNQDPTDTQYF . TRBJ2-3 TRBV27 TRBD2
TGTGCCAGCAGCCCCATCGGTGGGGAACTCTACGAGCAGTACTTC CASSPIGGELYEQYF . TRBJ2-7 TRBV7-8 .
TGTGCCAGCGGGGACCACTCCCAAGAGACCCAGTACTTC CASGDHSQETQYF . TRBJ2-5 TRBV2 .
TGTGCCATCAGTGACCCGGGGGGCAATCGAGAGCAGTACTTC CAISDPGGNREQYF once TRBJ2-7 TRBV10-3 .
TGTGCCAGCACCCCCGGACCTAGCGGGCGCACAGATACGCAGTATTTT CASTPGPSGRTDTQYF . TRBJ2-3 TRBV11-2 TRBD2
TGTGCCAGCAGCCTCCCAGAGCCCTATAATTCACCCCTCCACTTT CASSLPEPYNSPLHF few TRBJ1-6 TRBV7-9 .
TGTGCCAGCAGTTTCGGTGGGACGGGCAATCAGCCCCAGCATTTT CASSFGGTGNQPQHF . TRBJ1-5 TRBV27 .
TGTGCCAGCAGTTACGGTACTAACTATGGCTACACCTTC CASSYGTNYGYTF few TRBJ1-2 TRBV25-1 .
TGTGCCAGCCAGGGAGGTCTGTCTCCGGGGTACAATGAGCAGTTCTTC CASQGGLSPGYNEQFF . TRBJ2-1 TRBV10-3 .
TGTGCCAGCAGCTTAGGGGTCGGCCAGCGGCCAGAGACCCAGTACTTC CASSLGVGQRPETQYF once TRBJ2-5 TRBV11-2 .
TGTGCCAGCAGTTACTTGTGGGCCGAGACCCAGTACTTC CASSYLWAETQYF . TRBJ2-5 TRBV6-6 .
TGTGCCAGCAGTTTCGTCGACAGGGCCAATGAGCAGTTCTTC CASSFVDRANEQFF once TRBJ2-1 TRBV27 TRBD1
TGTGCCAGCAGTCCGGGACAGGGTGATCAGCCCCAGCATTTT CASSPGQGDQPQHF . TRBJ1-5 TRBV2 TRBD1
TGTGCCAGCAGCCAAAGGGGTCCCAATGAGCAGTTCTTC CASSQRGPNEQFF . TRBJ2-1 TRBV13 .
TGTGCCACCAGCAGAGTCCCGGAGGAGCTGTTTTTT CATSRVPEELFF . TRBJ2-2 TRBV15 .
TGTGCCACCAGCAGGGACAGTAACACCGGGGAGCTGTTTTTT CATSRDSNTGELFF . TRBJ2-2 TRBV15 .
TGCAGCGTTGAGGGCCTAGGACTAGCGGGGGGGCTTTCCTACAATGAGCAGTTCTTC CSVEGLGLAGGLSYNEQFF few TRBJ2-1 TRBV29-1 TRBD2
TGTGCCAGCAGCCCAGGGACAGGGGGCGAGCAGTACTTC CASSPGTGGEQYF . TRBJ2-7 TRBV4-2 TRBD1
TGTGCCAGCAGCTTACAGGGCGCGGGGTCACCCCTCCACTTT CASSLQGAGSPLHF . TRBJ1-6 TRBV14 .
TGTGCCAGCTCGCTCGGGGCTGGTGGCTACACCTTC CASSLGAGGYTF . TRBJ1-2 TRBV7-9 .
TGTGCCTGGAGTAAAAGGGGCCCGGACACCGGGGAGCTGTTTTTT CAWSKRGPDTGELFF . TRBJ2-2 TRBV30 .
TGTGCCAGCAGTGACTCGACAGGGGGTGGCTACACCTTC CASSDSTGGGYTF medium-sized TRBJ1-2 TRBV6-4 TRBD1
TGTGCCAGCAGCTTGTGGTATGCGAACACCGGGGAGCTGTTTTTT CASSLWYANTGELFF . TRBJ2-2 TRBV5-6 .
TGTGCCAGCAGCTTGGAAATATCCATGAACTATGGCTACACCTTC CASSLEISMNYGYTF . TRBJ1-2 TRBV5-6 .
TGTGCCAGCAGTTTTGGCGATTGGGAGACCCAGTACTTC CASSFGDWETQYF . TRBJ2-5 TRBV27 .
TGTGCCAGTAGTCCAACCCTGGGGGGCTCCAATCAGCCCCAGCATTTT CASSPTLGGSNQPQHF . TRBJ1-5 TRBV19 .
TGTGCCAGCACCAACTATCGGATCGACAACACTGAAGCTTTCTTT CASTNYRIDNTEAFF . TRBJ1-1 TRBV7-9 .
TGTGCCAGCAGCCCCGGGGCCGGGGAGCTGTTTTTT CASSPGAGELFF . TRBJ2-2 TRBV11-3 .
TGTGCCAGCAGCACGGGACAGACTAGCACAGATACGCAGTATTTT CASSTGQTSTDTQYF . TRBJ2-3 TRBV7-9 TRBD1
TGTGCCAGCAGCTTAGTAGGCTTCACCGGGGAGCTGTTTTTT CASSLVGFTGELFF . TRBJ2-2 TRBV13 .
TGTGCCAGCAGCTTCGGGACAGGGGGTGAGACCCAGTACTTC CASSFGTGGETQYF . TRBJ2-5 TRBV13 TRBD1
TGTGCCAGCCATCGGGGGCAGGGAGTTAATGAGCAGTTCTTC CASHRGQGVNEQFF few TRBJ2-1 TRBV6-5 .
TGTGCCAGCACCAAAAGCCAGGGGGCCTGGTCACCCCTCCACTTT CASTKSQGAWSPLHF . TRBJ1-6 TRBV27 TRBD1
TGTGCCAGCAGTAGCCCCCAGCCAGAGCAGTTCTTC CASSSPQPEQFF . TRBJ2-1 TRBV2 .
TGTGCCATCAGTGAGTCGAGGGTGGAGACCCAGTACTTC CAISESRVETQYF . TRBJ2-5 TRBV10-3 .